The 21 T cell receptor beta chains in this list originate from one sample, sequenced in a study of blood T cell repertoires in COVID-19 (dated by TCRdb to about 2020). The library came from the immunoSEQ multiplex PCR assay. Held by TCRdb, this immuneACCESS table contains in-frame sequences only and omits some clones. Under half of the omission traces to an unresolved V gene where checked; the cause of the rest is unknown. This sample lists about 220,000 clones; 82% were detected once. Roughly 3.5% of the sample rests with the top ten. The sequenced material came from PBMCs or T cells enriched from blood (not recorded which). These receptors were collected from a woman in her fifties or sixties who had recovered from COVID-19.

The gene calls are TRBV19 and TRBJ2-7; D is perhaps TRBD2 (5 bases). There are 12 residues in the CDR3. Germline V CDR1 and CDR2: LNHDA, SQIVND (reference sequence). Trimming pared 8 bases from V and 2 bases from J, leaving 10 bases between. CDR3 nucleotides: TGTGCCAGTGCGGGTGGGGCCTACGAGCAGTACTTC. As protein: CASAGGAYEQYF.

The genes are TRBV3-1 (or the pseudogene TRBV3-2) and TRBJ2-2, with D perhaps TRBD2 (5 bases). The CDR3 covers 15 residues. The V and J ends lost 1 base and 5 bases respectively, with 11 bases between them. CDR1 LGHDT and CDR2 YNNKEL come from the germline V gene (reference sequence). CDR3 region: CASSQVLWETGELFF. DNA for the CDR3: TGTGCCAGCAGCCAAGTACTCTGGGAGACCGGGGAGCTGTTTTTT.

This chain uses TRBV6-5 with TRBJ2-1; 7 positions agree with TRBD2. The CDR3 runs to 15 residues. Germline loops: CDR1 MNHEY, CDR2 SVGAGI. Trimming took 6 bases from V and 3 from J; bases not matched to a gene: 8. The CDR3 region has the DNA TGTGCCAGCAGCTGGAGCGGGATAGGCTACAATGAGCAGTTCTTC. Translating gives CASSWSGIGYNEQFF.

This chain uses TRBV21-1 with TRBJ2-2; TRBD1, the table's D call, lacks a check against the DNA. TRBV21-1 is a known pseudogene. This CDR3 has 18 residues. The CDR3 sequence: CASSKEHRAPTNTGELFF. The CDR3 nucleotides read TGTGCCAGCAGCAAAGAACACAGGGCCCCGACGAACACCGGGGAGCTGTTTTTT.

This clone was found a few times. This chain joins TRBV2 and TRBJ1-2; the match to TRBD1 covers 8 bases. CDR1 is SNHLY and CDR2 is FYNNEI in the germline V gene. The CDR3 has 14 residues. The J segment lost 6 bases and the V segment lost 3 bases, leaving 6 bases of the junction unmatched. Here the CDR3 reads CASSESGGNNGYTF. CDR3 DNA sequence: TGTGCCAGCAGTGAGTCAGGGGGCAACAATGGCTACACCTTC.

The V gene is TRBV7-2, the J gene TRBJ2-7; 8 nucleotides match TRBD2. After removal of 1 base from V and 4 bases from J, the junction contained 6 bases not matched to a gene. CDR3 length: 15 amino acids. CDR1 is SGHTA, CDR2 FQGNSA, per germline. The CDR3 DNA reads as TGTGCCAGCAGCTTAGTATCAGCGGGGGCGTACGAGCAGTACTTC. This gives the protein CASSLVSAGAYEQYF.

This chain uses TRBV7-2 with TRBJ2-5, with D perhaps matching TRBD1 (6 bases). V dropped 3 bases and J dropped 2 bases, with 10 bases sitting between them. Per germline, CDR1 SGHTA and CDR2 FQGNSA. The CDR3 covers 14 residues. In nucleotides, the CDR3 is TGTGCCAGCAGCTTCCAAGGGGGACAAGAGACCCAGTACTTC. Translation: CASSFQGGQETQYF.

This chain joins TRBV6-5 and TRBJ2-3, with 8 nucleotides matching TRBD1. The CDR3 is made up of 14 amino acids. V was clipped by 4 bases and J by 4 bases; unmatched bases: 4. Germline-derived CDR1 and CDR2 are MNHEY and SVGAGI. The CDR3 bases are TGTGCCAGCAGTTTGGACAGGGCTTCAGATACGCAGTATTTT. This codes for CASSLDRASDTQYF.

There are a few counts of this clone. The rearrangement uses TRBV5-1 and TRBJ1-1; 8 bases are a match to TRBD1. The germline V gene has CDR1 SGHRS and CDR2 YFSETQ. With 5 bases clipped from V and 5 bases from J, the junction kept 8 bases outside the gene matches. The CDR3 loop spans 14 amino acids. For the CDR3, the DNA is TGCGCCAGCAGTAGGTACAGGGGGAATACTGAAGCTTTCTTT. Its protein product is CASSRYRGNTEAFF.

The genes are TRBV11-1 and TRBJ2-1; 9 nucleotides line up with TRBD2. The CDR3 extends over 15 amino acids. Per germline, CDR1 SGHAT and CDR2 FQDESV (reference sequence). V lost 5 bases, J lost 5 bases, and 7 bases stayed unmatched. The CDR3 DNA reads TGTGCCAGCAGCCGGAGCGGGAGGCCAGACAATGAGCAGTTCTTC. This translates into CASSRSGRPDNEQFF.

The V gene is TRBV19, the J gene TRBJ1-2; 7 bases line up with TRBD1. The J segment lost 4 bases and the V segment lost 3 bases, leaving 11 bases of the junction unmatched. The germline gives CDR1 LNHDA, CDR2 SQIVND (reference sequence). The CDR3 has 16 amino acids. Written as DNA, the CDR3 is TGTGCCAGTAGTATCCCTGGGGACAGAGCCTTCTATGGCTACACCTTC. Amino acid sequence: CASSIPGDRAFYGYTF.

As DNA, the CDR3 is TGTGCCAGCTCACCACAGGGCACGGGAAACACTGAAGCTTTCTTT. Translated, it gives CASSPQGTGNTEAFF. The genes are TRBV18 and TRBJ1-1, with unresolved D. This CDR3 comprises 15 residues. Germline assignment: CDR1 KGHSH and CDR2 LQKENI. V was cut by 1 base and J by 2 bases, with 11 bases left in between. Using reference TRBV18 and TRBJ1-1 for the parts outside the CDR3, the full variable domain is NAGVMQNPRHLVRRRGQEARLRCSPMKGHSHVYWYRQLPEEGLKFMVYLQKENIIDESGMPKERFSAEFPKEGPSILRIQQVVRGDSAAYFCASSPQGTGNTEAFFGQGTRLTVV.

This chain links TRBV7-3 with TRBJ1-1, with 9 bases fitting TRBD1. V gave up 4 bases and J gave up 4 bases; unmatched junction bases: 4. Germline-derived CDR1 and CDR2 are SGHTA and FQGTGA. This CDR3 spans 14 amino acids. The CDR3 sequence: CASSSQTGGTEAFF. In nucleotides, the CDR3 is TGTGCCAGCAGCTCTCAGACAGGGGGCACTGAAGCTTTCTTT.

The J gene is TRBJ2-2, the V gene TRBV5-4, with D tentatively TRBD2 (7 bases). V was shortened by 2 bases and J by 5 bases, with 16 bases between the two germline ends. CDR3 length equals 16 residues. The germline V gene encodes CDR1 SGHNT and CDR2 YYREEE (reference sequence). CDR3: CASSLKGGGKTGELFF. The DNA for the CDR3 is TGTGCCAGCAGCTTAAAAGGGGGAGGGAAAACCGGGGAGCTGTTTTTT.

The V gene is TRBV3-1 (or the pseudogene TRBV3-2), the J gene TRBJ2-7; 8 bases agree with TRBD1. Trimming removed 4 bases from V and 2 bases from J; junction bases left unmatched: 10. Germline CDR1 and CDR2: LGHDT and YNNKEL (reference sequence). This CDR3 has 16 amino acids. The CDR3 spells CASSLGERGQAYEQYF. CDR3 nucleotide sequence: TGTGCCAGCAGCCTCGGAGAGAGGGGACAGGCCTACGAGCAGTACTTC.

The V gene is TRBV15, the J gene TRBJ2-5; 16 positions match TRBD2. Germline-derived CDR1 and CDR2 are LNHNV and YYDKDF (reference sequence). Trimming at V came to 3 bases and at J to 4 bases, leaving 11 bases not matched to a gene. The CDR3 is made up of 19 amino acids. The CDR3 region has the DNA TGTGCCACCAGCAGCGAATCGGGACTAGCGGGAGGGCCGCGAGAGACCCAGTACTTC. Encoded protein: CATSSESGLAGGPRETQYF.

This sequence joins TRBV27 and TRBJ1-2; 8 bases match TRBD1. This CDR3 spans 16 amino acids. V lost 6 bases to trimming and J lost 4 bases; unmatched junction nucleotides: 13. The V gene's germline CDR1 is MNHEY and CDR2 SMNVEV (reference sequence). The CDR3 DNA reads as TGTGCCAGCAGGAGGGGACAGGCGGGATCTCTCTATGGCTACACCTTC. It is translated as CASRRGQAGSLYGYTF.

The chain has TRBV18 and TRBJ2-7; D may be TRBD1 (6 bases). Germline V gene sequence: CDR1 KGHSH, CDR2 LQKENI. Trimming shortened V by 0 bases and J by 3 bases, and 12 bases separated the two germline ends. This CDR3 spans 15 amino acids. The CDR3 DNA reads TGTGCCAGCTCACCACCTAGCCTAGGGGGCTACGAGCAGTACTTC. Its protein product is CASSPPSLGGYEQYF.

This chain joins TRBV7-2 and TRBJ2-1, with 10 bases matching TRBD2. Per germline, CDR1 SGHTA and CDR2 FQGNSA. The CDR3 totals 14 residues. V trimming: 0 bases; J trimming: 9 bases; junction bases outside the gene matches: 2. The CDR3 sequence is CASSLAPSGSEQFF. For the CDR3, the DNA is TGTGCCAGCAGCTTAGCTCCTAGCGGGAGTGAGCAGTTCTTC.

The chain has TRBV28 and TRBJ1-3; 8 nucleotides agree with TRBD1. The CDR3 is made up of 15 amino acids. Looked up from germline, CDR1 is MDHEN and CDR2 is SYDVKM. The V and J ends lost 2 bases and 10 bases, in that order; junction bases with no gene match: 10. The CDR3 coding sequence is TGTGCCAGCAGTTTACCCTTAGGACAGGGAAGGACCATATATTTT. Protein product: CASSLPLGQGRTIYF.

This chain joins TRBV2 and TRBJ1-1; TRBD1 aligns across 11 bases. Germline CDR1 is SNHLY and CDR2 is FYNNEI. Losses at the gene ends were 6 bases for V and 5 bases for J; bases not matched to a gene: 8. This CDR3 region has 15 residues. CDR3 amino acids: CASSIAGQGDTEAFF. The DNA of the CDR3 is TGTGCCAGCAGCATTGCGGGACAGGGGGATACTGAAGCTTTCTTT.